Shown below are 20 T cell receptor beta chains from a single sample sequenced in a study of shared clonotypes between healthy human individuals. Selected positively for CCR7 and CD45RO-negative, naive CD8 cells excluded terminally differentiated effector memory CD45RA+ cells. Clones were read by immunoSEQ multiplex PCR, and TCRdb kept only the in-frame ones, dropping some. Counted here are some 2 million clones, about 94% occurring once; the ten biggest clones make up 1.1%. Sequencing was carried out using naive CD8+ T cells sorted from blood. The receptors originated from a young man in good health.

The chain links TRBV30 to TRBJ1-2; 10 bases agree with TRBD1. The CDR3 is made up of 14 amino acids. Germline loops: CDR1 GTSNPN, CDR2 SVGIG (reference sequence). Trimming removed 3 bases from V and 5 bases from J; junction bases left unmatched: 6. In DNA form, the CDR3 reads TGTGCCTGGAGCGGACAGGGGGTATGGTATGGCTACACCTTC. Protein: CAWSGQGVWYGYTF.

This clone appeared once. The same CDR3 also results from other DNA sequences found in this sample. This chain uses TRBV18 with TRBJ2-7, with D perhaps matching TRBD1 (5 bases). Germline assignment: CDR1 KGHSH and CDR2 LQKENI. Trimming removed 3 bases at V and 4 bases at J, with 10 bases between. This CDR3 is 13 amino acids long. Here the CDR3 DNA reads TGTGCCAGCTCACCGGGGCCAGGGTACGAGCAGTACTTC. This gives the protein CASSPGPGYEQYF.

Comments on this clone: Other nucleotide sequences in the sample specify the same CDR3. The rearrangement uses TRBV4-1 and TRBJ2-5; the D is unclear. Germline loops: CDR1 MGHRA, CDR2 YSYEKL. V lost 0 bases and J 5 bases, leaving 7 bases between the germline ends. This CDR3 is built from 13 residues. CDR3 sequence: CASSQDMEETQYF. In nucleotides, the CDR3 is TGCGCCAGCAGCCAAGACATGGAGGAGACCCAGTACTTC.

The chain uses TRBV9 and TRBJ2-1, with 7 bases fitting TRBD2. This CDR3 has 15 amino acids. Losses at the gene ends were 4 bases for V and 4 bases for J; bases not matched to a gene: 8. The germline gives CDR1 SGDLS, CDR2 YYNGEE. CDR3 bases: TGTGCCAGCAGCCCCAGCGGGACGGAGTACAATGAGCAGTTCTTC. This gives the protein CASSPSGTEYNEQFF.

The V and J genes are TRBV7-9 and TRBJ1-3, with D unresolved. Trimming left V 0 bases short and J 6 bases short, with 9 bases between. The CDR3 runs to 14 residues. Germline V lookup: CDR1 SEHNR, CDR2 FQNEAQ (reference sequence). For the CDR3, the DNA is TGTGCCAGCAGCTTAGCTCGCGCTCCAAACACCATATATTTT. This gives the protein CASSLARAPNTIYF.

The V gene is TRBV18, the J gene TRBJ2-1, with unresolved D. V was pared by 3 bases and J by 3 bases, with 9 bases between. This CDR3 spans 14 amino acids. CDR1 and CDR2 (germline): KGHSH, LQKENI. The CDR3 DNA is TGTGCCAGCTCACCTGTGGACGGCTACAATGAGCAGTTCTTC. Translation: CASSPVDGYNEQFF.

In the case of this clone: The same CDR3 is also encoded by other DNA sequences in this sample. This chain joins TRBV9 and TRBJ2-7; D is possibly TRBD2 (6 bases). The CDR3 runs 14 residues. The V end was cut by 4 bases, the J end by 3 bases, with 14 bases between. Germline loops: CDR1 SGDLS, CDR2 YYNGEE. CDR3 in amino acids: CASSTGGQNYEQYF. In DNA, the CDR3 is TGTGCCAGCAGCACCGGGGGTCAGAACTACGAGCAGTACTTC.

The chain carries TRBV6-1 and TRBJ2-7; D not resolved. The CDR3 extends over 14 amino acids. Germline-derived CDR1 and CDR2 are MNHNS and SASEGT. Trimming took off 5 bases at V and 5 bases at J, with 16 bases between the two ends. CDR3 DNA: TGTGCCAGCAGTTCCCGTATATCCCGCAACGAGCAGTACTTC. Its translation: CASSSRISRNEQYF.

This sequence joins TRBV9 and TRBJ1-1, with TRBD1 identical over 7 bases. The germline V gene has CDR1 SGDLS and CDR2 YYNGEE. CDR3 size: 14 residues. Trimming removed 3 bases from V and 3 bases from J; junction bases left unmatched: 5. The CDR3 nucleotides are TGTGCCAGCAGCGGAGGGGGCGCGGACACTGAAGCTTTCTTT. Protein: CASSGGGADTEAFF. Complete variable domain (other parts from reference TRBV9 and TRBJ1-1): DSGVTQTPKHLITATGQRVTLRCSPRSGDLSVYWYQQSLDQGLQFLIQYYNGEERAKGNILERFSAQQFPDLHSELNLSSLELGDSALYFCASSGGGADTEAFFGQGTRLTVV.

This chain links TRBV6-1 with TRBJ2-7; D may be TRBD1 (5 bases). The germline gives CDR1 MNHNS, CDR2 SASEGT. Trimming took off 8 bases at V and 0 bases at J, with 17 bases between the two ends. This CDR3 has 15 residues. The CDR3 DNA is TGTGCCAGCTGTTGGACATCTCCGAGCTCCTACGAGCAGTACTTC. It specifies CASCWTSPSSYEQYF.

This chain links TRBV6-6 with TRBJ1-6; a possible D gene is TRBD1 (5 bases). Trimming removed 2 bases at V and 9 bases at J, with 8 bases between. CDR1 is MNHNY, CDR2 SVGAGI, per germline (reference sequence). This CDR3 comprises 13 residues. The CDR3 protein is CASSYEQGSPLHF. The CDR3 coding sequence is TGTGCCAGCAGTTACGAGCAGGGTTCACCCCTCCACTTT.

V usage is TRBV9 and J usage is TRBJ2-1; unclear D gene. The V end lost 0 bases, the J end lost 5 bases, and 6 bases lay between the germline ends. Per the germline V gene, CDR1 is SGDLS and CDR2 is YYNGEE. This CDR3 has 13 residues. CDR3 protein: CASSVGVHNEQFF. The CDR3 bases are TGTGCCAGCAGCGTAGGTGTCCACAATGAGCAGTTCTTC.

This clone was observed a handful of times. The sample contains more than one DNA sequence encoding this CDR3. The chain employs TRBV4-3 and TRBJ2-5; D gene uncertain. CDR1 is LGHNA and CDR2 is YSLEER in the germline V gene. The CDR3 has 13 residues. V was trimmed by 0 bases and J by 3 bases, leaving 5 bases between them. The CDR3 coding sequence is TGCGCCAGCAGCCAAGACACAGAAGAGACCCAGTACTTC. It yields the protein CASSQDTEETQYF.

This clone was seen just once. CDR3 coding DNA: TGTGCCAGCGTTCCCTGGGGGGAAAGATCCTACGAGCAGTACTTC. Translating it yields CASVPWGERSYEQYF. This chain links TRBV13 with TRBJ2-7; D is perhaps TRBD2 (6 bases). Trimming removed 8 bases at V and 1 base at J, with 18 bases between. The germline V gene encodes CDR1 PRHDT and CDR2 FYEKMQ (reference sequence). The CDR3 extends over 15 amino acids.

This chain links TRBV5-1 with TRBJ2-7; TRBD1 agrees at 9 bases. The germline V gene has CDR1 SGHRS and CDR2 YFSETQ. With V trimmed by 7 bases and J by 3 bases, 5 bases remained unmatched. CDR3 length: 13 amino acids. The CDR3 nucleotides are TGCGCCAGCGGCCTGACAGGGGGCTACGAGCAGTACTTC. Its translation is CASGLTGGYEQYF.

V and J are TRBV2 and TRBJ1-1; D unresolved. The CDR3 has 12 amino acids. V was clipped by 8 bases and J by 0 bases, with 7 bases between them. Germline CDR1 SNHLY, CDR2 FYNNEI. Here the CDR3 reads CASSHMNTEAFF. The CDR3 region has the DNA TGTGCCAGCTCTCACATGAACACTGAAGCTTTCTTT.

This chain links TRBV2 with TRBJ2-7; 9 bases agree with TRBD2. Trimming cost V 0 bases and J 3 bases; bases outside gene matches: 3. This CDR3 spans 15 amino acids. The germline gives CDR1 SNHLY, CDR2 FYNNEI. The CDR3 bases are TGTGCCAGCAGTGAAGCGGTTAGCGGGAGCTACGAGCAGTACTTC. Encoded protein: CASSEAVSGSYEQYF.

The CDR3 loop reads CASSSNPLRGGETQYF. DNA of the CDR3: TGTGCCAGCAGCTCGAACCCCTTACGGGGGGGAGAGACCCAGTACTTC. This rearrangement joins TRBV7-2 to TRBJ2-5, with TRBD2 matching 8 bases. There are 16 residues in the CDR3. The germline gives CDR1 SGHTA, CDR2 FQGNSA. The V and J ends lost 4 bases and 4 bases, in that order; junction bases with no gene match: 11.

Turning to this clone: The sample has other DNA sequences that encode this CDR3 too. The chain uses TRBV27 and TRBJ1-1; D perhaps matches TRBD1 (6 bases). V dropped 4 bases and J dropped 2 bases, with 11 bases sitting between them. The CDR3 length is 14 residues. Germline values: CDR1 MNHEY, CDR2 SMNVEV (reference sequence). CDR3 coding DNA: TGTGCCAGCAGTTATACAGGGACTAACACTGAAGCTTTCTTT. Amino acid sequence: CASSYTGTNTEAFF.

The CDR3 region is CASSEQGRLETQYF. As DNA, the CDR3 is TGTGCCAGCAGTGAACAGGGGCGCCTTGAGACCCAGTACTTC. V gene TRBV6-1 combines with J gene TRBJ2-5, with a possible D match to TRBD1 (6 bases). V was shortened by 2 bases and J by 5 bases, with 12 bases between the two germline ends. The CDR3 covers 14 residues. Germline V CDR1 and CDR2: MNHNS, SASEGT.